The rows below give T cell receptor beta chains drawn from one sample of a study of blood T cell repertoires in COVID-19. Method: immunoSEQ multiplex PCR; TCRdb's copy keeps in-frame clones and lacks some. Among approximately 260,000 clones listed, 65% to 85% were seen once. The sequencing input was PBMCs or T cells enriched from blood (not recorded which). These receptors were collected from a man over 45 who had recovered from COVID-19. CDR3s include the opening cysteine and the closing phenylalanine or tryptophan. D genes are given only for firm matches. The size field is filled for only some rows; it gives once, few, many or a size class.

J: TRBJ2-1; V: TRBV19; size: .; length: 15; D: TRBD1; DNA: TGTGCCAGTAGTATTCTGGACAGGGGTCGTGTAGAGCAGTTCTTC; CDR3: CASSILDRGRVEQFF
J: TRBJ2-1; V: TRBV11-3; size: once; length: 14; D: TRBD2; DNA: TGTGCCAGCACCTTCTTTACTAGCGAAGGTGAGCAGTTCTTC; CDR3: CASTFFTSEGEQFF
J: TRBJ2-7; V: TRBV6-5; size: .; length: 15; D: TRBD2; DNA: TGTGCCAGCAGTCAAAGCGGGAGGGCCTCCTACGAGCAGTACTTC; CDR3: CASSQSGRASYEQYF
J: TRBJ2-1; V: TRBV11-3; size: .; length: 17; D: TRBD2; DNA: TGTGCCAGCAGCCTCGGGACTAGCGCACCGACGGTCAGTGAGCAGTTCTTC; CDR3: CASSLGTSAPTVSEQFF
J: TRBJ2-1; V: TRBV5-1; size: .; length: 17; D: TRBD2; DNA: TGCGCCAGCAGCTGGGGACTAGCGGGAGGGATGTACAATGAGCAGTTCTTC; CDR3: CASSWGLAGGMYNEQFF
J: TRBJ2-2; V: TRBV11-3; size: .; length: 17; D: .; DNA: TGTGCCAGCAGCTTTCGTAGTGTAGGCGGGAACACCGGGGAGCTGTTTTTT; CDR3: CASSFRSVGGNTGELFF
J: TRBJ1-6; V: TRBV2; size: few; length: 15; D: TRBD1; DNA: TGTGCCAGCAGTGGGCAGGGGGGTGACAATTCACCCCTCCACTTT; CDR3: CASSGQGGDNSPLHF
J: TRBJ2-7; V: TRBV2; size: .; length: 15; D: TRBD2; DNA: TGTGCCAGCAGCGAGCAAGGGACTAGCGGGAGGGTGGAGTACTTC; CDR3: CASSEQGTSGRVEYF
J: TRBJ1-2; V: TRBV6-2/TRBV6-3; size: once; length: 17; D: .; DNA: TGTGCCAGCAGTTACTCCACAGTCACGTCCCCTTTCTATGGCTACACCTTC; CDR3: CASSYSTVTSPFYGYTF
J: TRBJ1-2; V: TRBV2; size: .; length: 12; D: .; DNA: TGTGCCAGCAGTGGACAGAACATGGTAGAAACCTTC; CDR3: CASSGQNMVETF
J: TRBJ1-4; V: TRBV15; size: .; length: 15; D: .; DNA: TGTGCCACCAGCAGAGGGAGGGGAACTAATGAAAAACTGTTTTTT; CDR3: CATSRGRGTNEKLFF
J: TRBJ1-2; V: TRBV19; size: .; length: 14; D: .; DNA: TGTGCCAGTAGTATCTTTGACAGCCCATGGGGCTACACCTTC; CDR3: CASSIFDSPWGYTF
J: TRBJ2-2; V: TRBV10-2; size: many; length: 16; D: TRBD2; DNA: TGCGCCAGCAGTGGGGATGCGGGGGGGAGAACCGGGGAGCTGTTTTTT; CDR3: CASSGDAGGRTGELFF
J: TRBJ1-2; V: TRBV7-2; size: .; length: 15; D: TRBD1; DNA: TGTGCCAGCAGCCCCGAGCTGACAGGGATCTATGGCTACACCTTC; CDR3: CASSPELTGIYGYTF
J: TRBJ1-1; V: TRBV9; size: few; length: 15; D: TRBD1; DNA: TGTGCCAGCAGCGTAGAGGGACAGGGGTTAGCTGAAGCTTTCTTT; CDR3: CASSVEGQGLAEAFF
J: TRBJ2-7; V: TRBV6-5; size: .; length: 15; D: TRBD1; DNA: TGTGCCAGCAGTTACCCGACAGGGCAGTTTTACGAGCAGTACTTC; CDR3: CASSYPTGQFYEQYF
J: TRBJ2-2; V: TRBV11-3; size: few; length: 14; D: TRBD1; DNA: TGTGCCAGCAGCACCGGGACAGGGACCGGGGAGCTGTTTTTT; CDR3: CASSTGTGTGELFF
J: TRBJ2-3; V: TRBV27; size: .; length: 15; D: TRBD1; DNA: TGTGCCAGCAGTTTCCGGGACAGGGAACCAGATACGCAGTATTTT; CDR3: CASSFRDREPDTQYF
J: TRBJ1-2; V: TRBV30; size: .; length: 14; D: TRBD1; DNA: TGTGCCTGGAGGATGGACAGGACAGGGAGGGGCTACACCTTC; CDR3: CAWRMDRTGRGYTF
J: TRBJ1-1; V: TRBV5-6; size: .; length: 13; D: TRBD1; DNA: TGTGCCAGCAGCCCCGACAGGGACACTGAAGCTTTCTTT; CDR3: CASSPDRDTEAFF
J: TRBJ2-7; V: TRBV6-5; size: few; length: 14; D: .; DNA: TGTGCCAGCAGTCCCCGGGCCCCTCCGGGGGAGCAGTACTTC; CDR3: CASSPRAPPGEQYF
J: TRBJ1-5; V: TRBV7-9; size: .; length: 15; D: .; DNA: TGTGCCAGCAGCTTAGGGGGCATAGGCAATCAGCCCCAGCATTTT; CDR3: CASSLGGIGNQPQHF
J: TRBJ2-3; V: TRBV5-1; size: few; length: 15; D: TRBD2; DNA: TGCGCCAGCAGCCTACTAGCGGGGGGCACAGATACGCAGTATTTT; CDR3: CASSLLAGGTDTQYF
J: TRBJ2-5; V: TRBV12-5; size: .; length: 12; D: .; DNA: TGTGCTAGTGGTCAATTACGGGAGACCCAGTACTTC; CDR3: CASGQLRETQYF
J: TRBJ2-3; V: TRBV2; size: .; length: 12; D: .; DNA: TGTGCCAGCAGTGCGGGCACAGATACGCAGTATTTT; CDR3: CASSAGTDTQYF
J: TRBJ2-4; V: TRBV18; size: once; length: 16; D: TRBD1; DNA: TGTGCCAGCTCACTGTCAGGCGGACAGGGCGGGCGGATTCAGTACTTC; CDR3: CASSLSGGQGGRIQYF
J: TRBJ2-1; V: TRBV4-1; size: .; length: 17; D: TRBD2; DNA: TGCGCCAGCAGCCCAGACCCTAGCGGGGGGGGGCTCAATGAGCAGTTCTTC; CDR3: CASSPDPSGGGLNEQFF
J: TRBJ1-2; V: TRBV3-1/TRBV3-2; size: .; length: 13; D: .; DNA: TGTGCCAGCAGCCCGAGTTTTGCCTATGGCTACACCTTC; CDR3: CASSPSFAYGYTF
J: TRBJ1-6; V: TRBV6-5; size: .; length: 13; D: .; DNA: TGTGCCAGCAGTTACGTCCAGGCTTCACCCCTCCACTTT; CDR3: CASSYVQASPLHF
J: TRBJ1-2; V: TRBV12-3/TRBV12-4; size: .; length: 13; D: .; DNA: TGTGCCAGCAGTTTAGACAAATCTTATGGCTACACCTTC; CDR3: CASSLDKSYGYTF
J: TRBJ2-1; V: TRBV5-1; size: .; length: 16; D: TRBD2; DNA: TGCGCCAGCAGTCTACGACTAGCGGGGGGCAATAATGAGCAGTTCTTC; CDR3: CASSLRLAGGNNEQFF
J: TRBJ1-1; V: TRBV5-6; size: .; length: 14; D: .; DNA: TGTGCCAGCAGCTTTGGTGTCGCGCGGCCTGAAGCTTTCTTT; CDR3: CASSFGVARPEAFF
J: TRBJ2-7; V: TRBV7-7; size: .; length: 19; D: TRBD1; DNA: TGTGCTAGCAGCGAACTCCCGGGACAGGGAAGGGCGAGAATTGGCGAGCAGTACTTC; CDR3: CASSELPGQGRARIGEQYF
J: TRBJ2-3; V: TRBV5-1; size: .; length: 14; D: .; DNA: TGCGCCAGCAGCTTGGAGGGACAATCAGATACGCAGTATTTT; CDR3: CASSLEGQSDTQYF
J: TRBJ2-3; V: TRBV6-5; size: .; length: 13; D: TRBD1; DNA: TGTGCCAGCAGACGACAGGGGACAGATACGCAGTATTTT; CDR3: CASRRQGTDTQYF
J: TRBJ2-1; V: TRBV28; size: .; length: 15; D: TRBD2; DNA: TGTGCCAGCAGTTTGGGGCGGGGGGGAGGCAATGAGCAGTTCTTC; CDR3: CASSLGRGGGNEQFF
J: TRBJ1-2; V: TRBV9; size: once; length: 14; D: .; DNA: TGTGCCAGCAGCCCGACACAGGGTTTGGATGGCTACACCTTC; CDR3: CASSPTQGLDGYTF
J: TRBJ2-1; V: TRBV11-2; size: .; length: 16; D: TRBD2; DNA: TGTGCCAGCACCCCTCGGACTAGCGGGGGAGGGAATGAGCAGTTCTTC; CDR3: CASTPRTSGGGNEQFF
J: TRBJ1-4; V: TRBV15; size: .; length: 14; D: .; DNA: TGTGCCACCAGCAGAGGAGGACAAAATGAAAAACTGTTTTTT; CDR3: CATSRGGQNEKLFF
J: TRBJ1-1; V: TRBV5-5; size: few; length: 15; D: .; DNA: TGTGCCAGCAGCTTGCAGGGTCAGGGGCTCACTGAAGCTTTCTTT; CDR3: CASSLQGQGLTEAFF
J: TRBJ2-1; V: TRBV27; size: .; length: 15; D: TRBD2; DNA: TGTGCCAGCAGTTTCCTAGCGGGGGGGCCGAATGAGCAGTTCTTC; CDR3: CASSFLAGGPNEQFF
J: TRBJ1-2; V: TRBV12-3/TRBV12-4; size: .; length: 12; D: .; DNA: TGTGCCAGCAGTCCCCAGGCGGGCGGCTACACCTTC; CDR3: CASSPQAGGYTF
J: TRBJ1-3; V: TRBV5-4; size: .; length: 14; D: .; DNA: TGTGCCAGCAGCTTTAGGGAGGAGGGAAACACCATATATTTT; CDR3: CASSFREEGNTIYF
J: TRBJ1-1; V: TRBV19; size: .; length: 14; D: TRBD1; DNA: TGTGCCAGTAGTACCGGACAGGGGAACACTGAAGCTTTCTTT; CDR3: CASSTGQGNTEAFF
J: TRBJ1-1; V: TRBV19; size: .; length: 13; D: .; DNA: TGTGCCAGTAGTCCACAGGGTAGGACTGAAGCTTTCTTT; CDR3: CASSPQGRTEAFF
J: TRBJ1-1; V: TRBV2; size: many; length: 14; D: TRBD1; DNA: TGTGCCAGCAGGACGGACAGGACTATTAACACCATGCCTTTT; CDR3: CASRTDRTINTMPF
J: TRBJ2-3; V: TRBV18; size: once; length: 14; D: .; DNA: TGTGCCAGCTCACCAGCCCCAGGGCCAGATACGCAGTATTTT; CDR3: CASSPAPGPDTQYF
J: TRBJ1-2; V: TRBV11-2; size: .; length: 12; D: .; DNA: TGTGCCAGCAGCTTTAGAGTCCGGGAGGTAAACTTC; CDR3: CASSFRVREVNF
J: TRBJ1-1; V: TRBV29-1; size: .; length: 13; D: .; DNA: TGCAGCGCAGGACATGGGATGAACACTGAAGCTTTCTTT; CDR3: CSAGHGMNTEAFF
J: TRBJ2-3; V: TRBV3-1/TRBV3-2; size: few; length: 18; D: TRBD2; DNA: TGTGCCAGCAGCCAAGAATCGCAACTAGCGGGAGTCGCAGATACGCAGTATTTT; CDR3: CASSQESQLAGVADTQYF
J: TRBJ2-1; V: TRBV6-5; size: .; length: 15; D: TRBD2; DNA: TGTGCCAGCAGTTACCCTAGCGGGGGTAACAATGAGCAGTTCTTC; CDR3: CASSYPSGGNNEQFF